Each of the 30 T cell receptor beta chains below was sequenced from the same sample in a study of PD-1 blockade in classical Hodgkin lymphoma. Measured with immunoSEQ multiplex PCR; TCRdb has only the in-frame clones, and not every one. The sample includes roughly 100,000 clones, roughly 89% of them seen just once. Time point of the sample: cycle 4 day 1 (C4D1), after 6 weeks of nivolumab. Relapse after autologous stem cell transplantation occurred in every patient, and brentuximab vedotin exposure varied. Sample: peripheral blood mononuclear cells (PBMCs), taken before the fourth cycle of nivolumab. Receptor source: a human donor with classical Hodgkin lymphoma.

The CDR3, as DNA: TGTGCCAGTAGTATTGGGGTTCGAGGGGGGAGCAATCAGCCCCAGCATTTT. It specifies CASSIGVRGGSNQPQHF. This chain connects TRBV19 to TRBJ1-5; a possible D gene is TRBD1 (6 bases). The CDR3 has 17 amino acids. V lost 3 bases to trimming and J lost 1 base, with 16 bases between them. In germline, CDR1 is LNHDA, CDR2 SQIVND (reference sequence).

The chain uses TRBV28 and TRBJ2-7, with D unresolved. Trimming pared 2 bases from V and 3 bases from J, leaving 2 bases between. The CDR3 totals 11 residues. CDR1 MDHEN and CDR2 SYDVKM come from the germline V gene. The CDR3 is CASSLGYEQYF. The CDR3 DNA is TGTGCCAGCAGTTTAGGCTACGAGCAGTACTTC.

The chain links TRBV10-1 to TRBJ2-7; maybe TRBD2 (6 bases). The V end lost 10 bases, the J end lost 1 base, and 17 bases lay between the germline ends. This CDR3 has 14 residues. CDR1 and CDR2 from the germline V gene are WNHNN and SYGVQD (reference sequence). The CDR3 region is CATSRDSSSYEQYF. In DNA, the CDR3 is TGCGCCACCTCCAGGGACTCATCTTCCTACGAGCAGTACTTC.

The chain employs TRBV4-1 and TRBJ1-5, with no clear D. CDR1 is MGHRA, CDR2 YSYEKL, per germline. The CDR3 length is 14 residues. V was clipped by 0 bases and J by 3 bases, with 6 bases between them. This CDR3 reads CASSQEEFNQPQHF. The CDR3 region has the DNA TGCGCCAGCAGCCAAGAAGAGTTCAATCAGCCCCAGCATTTT.

The J gene is TRBJ2-1, the V gene TRBV2, with D maybe TRBD1 (6 bases). The CDR3 totals 12 residues. The germline V gene encodes CDR1 SNHLY and CDR2 FYNNEI. Trimming removed 1 base from V and 11 bases from J, with 9 bases in between. CDR3 amino acids: CASSEEGQKQFF. CDR3 sequence (DNA): TGTGCCAGCAGTGAAGAGGGACAAAAGCAGTTCTTC.

V gene TRBV30 combines with J gene TRBJ1-5, with D possibly TRBD1 on 5 matching bases. With 1 base removed from V and 4 bases from J, the gap between germline ends came to 11 bases. The CDR3 totals 14 residues. CDR1 and CDR2 from the germline V gene are GTSNPN and SVGIG (reference sequence). In DNA form, the CDR3 reads TGTGCCTGGAGTGGCGGAACAGGAAATCAGCCCCAGCATTTT. This gives the protein CAWSGGTGNQPQHF.

The chain combines TRBV27 with TRBJ2-1; D unresolved. Germline-derived CDR1 and CDR2 are MNHEY and SMNVEV (reference sequence). The CDR3 sequence is 14 residues long. The V and J ends lost 4 bases and 0 bases respectively, with 7 bases between them. The CDR3 nucleotides read TGTGCCAGCAGTTCTCCGAGCTCCTACAATGAGCAGTTCTTC. Translated: CASSSPSSYNEQFF.

The V call is TRBV27, the J call TRBJ2-1; 11 bases map to TRBD1. This CDR3 region has 20 residues. Germline V CDR1 and CDR2: MNHEY, SMNVEV (reference sequence). V gave up 4 bases and J gave up 0 bases; unmatched junction bases: 14. The CDR3 nucleotides read TGTGCCAGCAGTTCTAGTACCGGGACAGGGGGATTCTTCTCCTACAATGAGCAGTTCTTC. It specifies CASSSSTGTGGFFSYNEQFF.

The rearrangement uses TRBV5-8 and TRBJ1-1; weak D call: TRBD1 (6 bases). Germline CDR1 reads SGHTS; CDR2 reads YDEGEE. V was trimmed by 1 base and J by 5 bases, leaving 15 bases between them. The CDR3 length is 15 residues. The CDR3, as DNA: TGTGCCAGCAGCTTGAGAGGACAGCGGTATACTGAAGCTTTCTTT. It is translated as CASSLRGQRYTEAFF.

The V gene is TRBV10-2, the J gene TRBJ2-1, with D unclear. The CDR3 loop spans 10 amino acids. V gave up 7 bases and J gave up 13 bases, with 11 bases separating them. CDR1 is WSHSY, CDR2 SAAADI, per germline. The DNA for the CDR3 is TGCGCCAGCATCCGGGCTGCTCAGTTCTTC. It translates to CASIRAAQFF.

V usage is TRBV19 and J usage is TRBJ1-3; D might be TRBD1 (5 bases). V was pared by 5 bases and J by 3 bases, with 14 bases between. There are 15 residues in the CDR3. In germline, CDR1 is LNHDA, CDR2 SQIVND (reference sequence). CDR3 bases: TGTGCCAGTAGTCCCCTCCAGGGTCTTGGAAACACCATATATTTT. Its translation: CASSPLQGLGNTIYF.

V usage is TRBV21-1 and J usage is TRBJ2-1; the D segment call TRBD2 is taken from the table without a DNA check. TRBV21-1 counts as a pseudogene. This CDR3 has 16 amino acids. The DNA for the CDR3 is TGTGCCAGCAGCGAGAATAGCGGGACCCCCAACAATGAGCAGTTCTTC. Protein: CASSENSGTPNNEQFF.

V is TRBV2 and J is TRBJ1-2; D call uncertain. CDR1 and CDR2 from the germline V gene are SNHLY and FYNNEI. The CDR3 loop spans 14 amino acids. The V end lost 2 bases, the J end lost 0 bases, and 7 bases lay between the germline ends. The CDR3 sequence: CASSETLANYGYTF. The DNA for the CDR3 is TGTGCCAGCAGTGAAACATTAGCTAACTATGGCTACACCTTC.

This clone was observed once. The J gene is TRBJ2-2, the V gene TRBV16; 7 bases fit TRBD2. This CDR3 contains 16 residues. With V trimmed by 2 bases and J by 4 bases, 7 bases remained unmatched. Germline V gives CDR1 KGHSY, CDR2 FQNENV. The CDR3 spells CASSQVASGATGELFF. The CDR3, as DNA: TGTGCCAGCAGCCAAGTGGCTAGCGGTGCCACCGGGGAGCTGTTTTTT.

The V and J genes are TRBV27 and TRBJ2-7; maybe TRBD2 (5 bases). The CDR3 sequence is 14 residues long. Trimming left V 6 bases short and J 3 bases short, with 15 bases between. The germline gives CDR1 MNHEY, CDR2 SMNVEV (reference sequence). The CDR3 loop reads CASSLDSANYEQYF. The CDR3 DNA follows: TGTGCCAGCAGCCTGGATAGCGCCAACTACGAGCAGTACTTC.

The gene calls are TRBV6-5 and TRBJ1-1, with D hard to call. Germline V gene lookup returns CDR1 MNHEY and CDR2 SVGAGI. This CDR3 contains 13 residues. The V end lost 2 bases, the J end lost 4 bases, and 8 bases lay between the germline ends. CDR3 residues: CASSYGVRTEAFF. The CDR3, as DNA: TGTGCCAGCAGTTACGGGGTTCGCACTGAAGCTTTCTTT.

The genes are TRBV7-2 and TRBJ2-7; D is unclear. The CDR3 length is 13 residues. CDR1 SGHTA and CDR2 FQGNSA come from the germline V gene. Trimming shortened V by 6 bases and J by 3 bases, and 12 bases separated the two germline ends. The CDR3: CASRRGLDYEQYF. The CDR3 DNA reads TGTGCCAGCAGACGCGGTCTGGACTACGAGCAGTACTTC.

The J gene is TRBJ1-1, the V gene TRBV30, with D unresolved. The germline V gene has CDR1 GTSNPN and CDR2 SVGIG (reference sequence). This CDR3 has 12 residues. V lost 4 bases and J 3 bases, leaving 9 bases between the germline ends. DNA for the CDR3: TGTGCCTGGAATAGGCGGTACACTGAAGCTTTCTTT. It codes for CAWNRRYTEAFF.

The CDR3 region has the DNA TGCGCCAGCAGCTCTCCGGGACTAGCGGGAGGGAGCTCCTACAATGAGCAGTTCTTC. This sequence encodes CASSSPGLAGGSSYNEQFF. V and J are TRBV5-1 and TRBJ2-1; 16 bases fit TRBD2. Trimming took 3 bases from V and 0 from J; bases not matched to a gene: 6. The CDR3 has 19 amino acids. CDR1 and CDR2 from the germline V gene are SGHRS and YFSETQ.

V gene TRBV25-1 combines with J gene TRBJ1-1; 7 nucleotides match TRBD1. This CDR3 has 16 residues. CDR1 MGHDK and CDR2 SYGVNS come from the germline V gene. Unmatched junction bases numbered 12, after V lost 6 bases and J lost 2 bases. The CDR3 region has the DNA TGTGCCAGCAGCGGACTACCGGGACAGAACAACACTGAAGCTTTCTTT. Protein: CASSGLPGQNNTEAFF. Filled out from reference TRBV25-1 and TRBJ1-1, the complete variable domain reads EADIYQTPRYLVIGTGKKITLECSQTMGHDKMYWYQQDPGMELHLIHYSYGVNSTEKGDLSSESTVSRIRTEHFPLTLESARPSHTSQYLCASSGLPGQNNTEAFFGQGTRLTVV.

The rearrangement joins TRBV30 to TRBJ2-2; D is unclear. The CDR3 has 12 amino acids. Germline V lookup: CDR1 GTSNPN, CDR2 SVGIG (reference sequence). Trimming stripped 4 bases from V and 2 bases from J, with 5 bases between. The CDR3 DNA reads TGTGCCTGGAAACCCAACACCGGGGAGCTGTTTTTT. Its protein product is CAWKPNTGELFF.

The rearrangement links TRBV5-4 to TRBJ2-7; maybe TRBD2 (5 bases). This CDR3 contains 15 residues. Trimming pared 4 bases from V and 5 bases from J, leaving 19 bases between. Germline V gene data show CDR1 as SGHNT and CDR2 as YYREEE (reference sequence). In nucleotides, the CDR3 is TGTGCCAGCAGCCAAGCCGGAGTGGTGAGGGACGAGCAGTACTTC. This gives the protein CASSQAGVVRDEQYF.

The chain uses TRBV20-1 and TRBJ2-1; unclear D gene. Trimming pared 5 bases from V and 6 bases from J, leaving 5 bases between. This CDR3 comprises 10 residues. The V gene's germline CDR1 is DFQATT and CDR2 SNEGSKA (reference sequence). CDR3 residues: CSAVRNEQFF. DNA for the CDR3: TGCAGTGCTGTACGCAATGAGCAGTTCTTC.

This chain uses TRBV27 with TRBJ2-3; 13 nucleotides agree with TRBD2. V shed 7 bases, J shed 6 bases, and the junction held 7 bases outside the gene matches. The CDR3 runs to 15 residues. CDR1 MNHEY and CDR2 SMNVEV come from the germline V gene (reference sequence). Here the CDR3 DNA reads TGTGCCAGCAAAAGGACTAGCGGGAGTTTTGATACGCAGTATTTT. Protein sequence: CASKRTSGSFDTQYF.

J is TRBJ1-5 and V is TRBV4-3; D not resolved. Trimming cost V 0 bases and J 5 bases, with 8 bases left between them. The CDR3 is 14 amino acids. Per germline, CDR1 LGHNA and CDR2 YSLEER. The CDR3 loop reads CASSQEREDQPQHF. CDR3 DNA: TGCGCCAGCAGCCAAGAGAGGGAGGATCAGCCCCAGCATTTT.

The rearrangement uses TRBV6-1 and TRBJ1-5; D unresolved. The CDR3 runs to 12 residues. V gave up 4 bases and J gave up 11 bases, with 12 bases separating them. Germline V CDR1 and CDR2: MNHNS, SASEGT. The CDR3 region is CASSAGERAQHF. The CDR3 bases are TGTGCCAGCAGTGCCGGCGAGAGGGCCCAGCATTTT.

This clone turned up a few times. Other DNA sequences of this sample code for an identical CDR3. This chain connects TRBV18 to TRBJ1-2; D perhaps matches TRBD1 (6 bases). CDR1 and CDR2 from the germline V gene are KGHSH and LQKENI. The CDR3 length is 13 residues. V lost 4 bases, J lost 1 base, and 7 bases lay in between. DNA for the CDR3: TGTGCCAGCTCACAGGACAGTAACTATGGCTACACCTTC. This encodes CASSQDSNYGYTF.

The rearrangement links TRBV28 to TRBJ1-3, with a possible D match to TRBD1 (6 bases). The V end lost 3 bases, the J end lost 2 bases, and 14 bases lay between the germline ends. The CDR3 extends over 16 amino acids. Looked up from germline, CDR1 is MDHEN and CDR2 is SYDVKM. The CDR3 is CASSFGGGVTGNTIYF. The CDR3, as DNA: TGTGCCAGCAGTTTCGGGGGCGGGGTAACTGGAAACACCATATATTTT.

The chain carries TRBV7-6 and TRBJ1-1; a weak D match, TRBD1 (5 bases). V was clipped by 8 bases and J by 6 bases, with 19 bases between them. The CDR3 is made up of 14 amino acids. Germline loops: CDR1 SGHVS, CDR2 FNYEAQ. The CDR3 spells CASGNGGGRAEAFF. The CDR3 bases are TGTGCCAGCGGGAATGGGGGGGGAAGAGCTGAAGCTTTCTTT.

J is TRBJ1-6 and V is TRBV4-2; weak D call: TRBD1 (5 bases). From germline, CDR1 is LGHNA and CDR2 YNFKEQ. Trimming removed 6 bases from V and 10 bases from J, with 19 bases in between. CDR3 length: 15 amino acids. CDR3 loop: CASSLTADRGSPLHF. CDR3 in DNA: TGTGCCAGCAGTCTTACGGCAGACCGGGGCTCACCCCTCCACTTT.